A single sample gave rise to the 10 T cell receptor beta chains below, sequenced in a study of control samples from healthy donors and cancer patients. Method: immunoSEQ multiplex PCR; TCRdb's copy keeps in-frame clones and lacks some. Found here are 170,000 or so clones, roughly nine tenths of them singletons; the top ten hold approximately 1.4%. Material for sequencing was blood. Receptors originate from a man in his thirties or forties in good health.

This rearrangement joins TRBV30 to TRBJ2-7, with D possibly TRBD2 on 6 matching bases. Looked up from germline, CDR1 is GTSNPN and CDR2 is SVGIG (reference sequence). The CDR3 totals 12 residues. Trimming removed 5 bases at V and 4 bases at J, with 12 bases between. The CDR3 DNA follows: TGTGCCTGGTGGAGGGAAGGATACGAGCAGTACTTC. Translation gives CAWWREGYEQYF. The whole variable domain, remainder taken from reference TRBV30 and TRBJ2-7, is SQTIHQWPATLVQPVGSPLSLECTVEGTSNPNLYWYRQAAGRGLQLLFYSVGIGQISSEVPQNLSASRPQDRQFILSSKKLLLSDSGFYLCAWWREGYEQYFGPGTRLTVT.

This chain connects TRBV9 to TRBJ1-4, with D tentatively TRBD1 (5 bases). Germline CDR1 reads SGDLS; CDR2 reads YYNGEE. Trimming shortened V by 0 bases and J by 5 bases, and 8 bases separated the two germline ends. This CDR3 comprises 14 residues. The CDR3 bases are TGTGCCAGCAGCGTAGAGGGGCCCAATGAAAAACTGTTTTTT. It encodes CASSVEGPNEKLFF. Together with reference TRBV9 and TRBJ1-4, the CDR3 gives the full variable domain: DSGVTQTPKHLITATGQRVTLRCSPRSGDLSVYWYQQSLDQGLQFLIQYYNGEERAKGNILERFSAQQFPDLHSELNLSSLELGDSALYFCASSVEGPNEKLFFGSGTQLSVL.

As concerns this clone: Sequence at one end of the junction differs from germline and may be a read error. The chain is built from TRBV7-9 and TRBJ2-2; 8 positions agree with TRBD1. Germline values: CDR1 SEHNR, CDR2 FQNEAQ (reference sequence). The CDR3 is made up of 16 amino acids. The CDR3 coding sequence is TGTGCCAGCAGCTTAGAGACAGGGGTGAACACCGAGGAGCTGTTTTTT. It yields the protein CASSLETGVNTEELFF.

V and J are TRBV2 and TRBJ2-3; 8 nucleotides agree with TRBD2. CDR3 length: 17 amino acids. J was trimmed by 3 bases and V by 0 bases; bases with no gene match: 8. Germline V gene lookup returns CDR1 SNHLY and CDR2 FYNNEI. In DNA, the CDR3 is TGTGCCAGCAGTGAAGCGTGGGGTAGCGGGAAGACAGATACGCAGTATTTT. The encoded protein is CASSEAWGSGKTDTQYF.

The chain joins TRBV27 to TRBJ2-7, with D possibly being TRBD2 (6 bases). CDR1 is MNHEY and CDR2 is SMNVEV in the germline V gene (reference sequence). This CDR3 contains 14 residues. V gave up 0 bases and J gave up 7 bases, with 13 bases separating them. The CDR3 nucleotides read TGTGCCAGCAGTTTATCGTCGGGGGTGGGGGAGCAGTACTTC. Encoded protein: CASSLSSGVGEQYF.

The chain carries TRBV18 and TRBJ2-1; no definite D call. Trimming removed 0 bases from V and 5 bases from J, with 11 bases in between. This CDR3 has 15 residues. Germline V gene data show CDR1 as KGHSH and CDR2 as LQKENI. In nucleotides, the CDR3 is TGTGCCAGCTCACCACCGGGGATTTGGGACAATGAGCAGTTCTTC. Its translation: CASSPPGIWDNEQFF.

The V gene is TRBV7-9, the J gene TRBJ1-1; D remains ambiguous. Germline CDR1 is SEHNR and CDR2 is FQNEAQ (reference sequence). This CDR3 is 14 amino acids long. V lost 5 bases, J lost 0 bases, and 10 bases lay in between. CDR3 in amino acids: CASSPPYLNTEAFF. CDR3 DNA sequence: TGTGCCAGCAGCCCCCCATATTTGAACACTGAAGCTTTCTTT.

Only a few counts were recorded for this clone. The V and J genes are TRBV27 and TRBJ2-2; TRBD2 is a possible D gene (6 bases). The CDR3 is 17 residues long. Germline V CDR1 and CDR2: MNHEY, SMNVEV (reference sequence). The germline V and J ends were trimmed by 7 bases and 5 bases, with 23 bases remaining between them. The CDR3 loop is CASTPRGGLLKTGELFF. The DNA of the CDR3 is TGTGCCAGCACCCCCCGCGGAGGACTACTTAAAACCGGGGAGCTGTTTTTT.

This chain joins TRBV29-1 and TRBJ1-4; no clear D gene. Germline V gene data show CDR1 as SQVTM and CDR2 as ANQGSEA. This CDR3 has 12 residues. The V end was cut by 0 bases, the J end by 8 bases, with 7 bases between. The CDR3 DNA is TGCAGCGTTGAAGAACCCCCAGAAAAACTGTTTTTT. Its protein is CSVEEPPEKLFF.

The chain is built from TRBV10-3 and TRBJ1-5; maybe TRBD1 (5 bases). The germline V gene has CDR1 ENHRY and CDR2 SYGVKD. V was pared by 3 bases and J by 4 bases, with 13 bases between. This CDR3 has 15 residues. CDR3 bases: TGTGCCATCAGTGACCGGGGCCGGGCAAATCAGCCCCAGCATTTT. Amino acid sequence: CAISDRGRANQPQHF.